This is a list of T cell receptor beta chains from one sample in a study of radiotherapy plus CTLA-4 blockade in lung cancer. Measured with immunoSEQ multiplex PCR; TCRdb has only the in-frame clones, and not every one. This sample has roughly 90,000 clones; roughly four fifths occur once, and the top ten carry about a quarter. The material was peripheral blood, obtained from a patient treated with radiotherapy plus ipilimumab. The receptors stem from a human donor with non-small cell lung cancer that progressed on radiotherapy plus ipilimumab. CDR3s include the opening cysteine and the closing phenylalanine or tryptophan. A D gene is named only where the DNA matches it firmly. Rows may omit the clone size; those that give it use once, few, many or a size class.

clone_size: .; v_call: TRBV27; d_call: .; j_call: TRBJ2-5; cdr3_aa: CASSLMSSGGGETQYF; cdr3_nt: TGTGCCAGCAGTTTAATGTCTAGCGGAGGGGGAGAGACCCAGTACTTC
clone_size: .; v_call: TRBV28; d_call: .; j_call: TRBJ2-2; cdr3_aa: CATRSEGSNTGELFF; cdr3_nt: TGTGCCACCCGCTCAGAGGGATCGAACACCGGGGAGCTGTTTTTT
clone_size: .; v_call: TRBV11-2; d_call: TRBD2; j_call: TRBJ2-2; cdr3_aa: CASSSTSGRDTGELFF; cdr3_nt: TGTGCCAGCAGCTCGACTAGCGGGAGGGACACCGGGGAGCTGTTTTTT
clone_size: .; v_call: TRBV7-2; d_call: TRBD1; j_call: TRBJ1-4; cdr3_aa: CASSPEANRGEKLFF; cdr3_nt: TGTGCCAGCAGCCCCGAGGCAAACAGGGGTGAAAAACTGTTTTTT
clone_size: .; v_call: TRBV19; d_call: .; j_call: TRBJ1-4; cdr3_aa: CASSSRWEKLFF; cdr3_nt: TGTGCCAGTAGTTCACGTTGGGAAAAACTGTTTTTT
clone_size: .; v_call: TRBV6-6; d_call: .; j_call: TRBJ1-1; cdr3_aa: CASSYPENTEAFF; cdr3_nt: TGTGCCAGCAGTTACCCCGAGAACACTGAAGCTTTCTTT
clone_size: .; v_call: TRBV10-2; d_call: .; j_call: TRBJ1-2; cdr3_aa: CASSESGRKNYGYTF; cdr3_nt: TGCGCCAGCAGTGAGTCGGGCAGAAAAAACTATGGCTACACCTTC
clone_size: .; v_call: TRBV6-1; d_call: .; j_call: TRBJ2-5; cdr3_aa: CASCRSNQETQYF; cdr3_nt: TGTGCCAGCTGTAGGTCAAACCAAGAGACCCAGTACTTC
clone_size: .; v_call: TRBV6-6; d_call: .; j_call: TRBJ2-2; cdr3_aa: CASKEEGDTGELFF; cdr3_nt: TGTGCCAGCAAAGAGGAGGGCGACACCGGGGAGCTGTTTTTT
clone_size: .; v_call: TRBV16; d_call: TRBD1; j_call: TRBJ1-3; cdr3_aa: CASSQYGVGDSSGNTIYF; cdr3_nt: TGTGCCAGCAGCCAATATGGAGTTGGGGACAGCTCTGGAAACACCATATATTTT
clone_size: .; v_call: TRBV18; d_call: TRBD1; j_call: TRBJ1-2; cdr3_aa: CASSPTGTGIRYGYTF; cdr3_nt: TGTGCCAGCTCACCGACCGGGACAGGGATCCGCTATGGCTACACCTTC
clone_size: .; v_call: TRBV7-4; d_call: .; j_call: TRBJ1-3; cdr3_aa: CASSKNGGQLNTIYF; cdr3_nt: TGTGCCAGCAGTAAGAACGGCGGCCAATTGAACACCATATATTTT
clone_size: few; v_call: TRBV5-4; d_call: TRBD1; j_call: TRBJ1-5; cdr3_aa: CASSAGTEGGQPQHF; cdr3_nt: TGTGCCAGCAGCGCCGGGACAGAAGGCGGTCAGCCCCAGCATTTT
clone_size: .; v_call: TRBV5-4; d_call: .; j_call: TRBJ2-7; cdr3_aa: CASSLREDEQYF; cdr3_nt: TGTGCCAGCAGCTTGAGGGAAGACGAGCAGTACTTC
clone_size: .; v_call: TRBV27; d_call: .; j_call: TRBJ1-1; cdr3_aa: CASSLKPGTGTEAFF; cdr3_nt: TGTGCCAGCAGTTTAAAACCCGGGACGGGCACTGAAGCTTTCTTT
clone_size: .; v_call: TRBV4-1; d_call: .; j_call: TRBJ2-2; cdr3_aa: CASSQTGLTGELFF; cdr3_nt: TGCGCCAGCAGCCAAACAGGGTTAACCGGGGAGCTGTTTTTT
clone_size: .; v_call: TRBV2; d_call: .; j_call: TRBJ2-3; cdr3_aa: CASRDARGADTQYF; cdr3_nt: TGTGCCAGCAGGGACGCTAGGGGCGCGGATACGCAGTATTTT
clone_size: .; v_call: TRBV6-1; d_call: .; j_call: TRBJ2-1; cdr3_aa: CATTHVHEQFF; cdr3_nt: TGTGCCACCACCCACGTACATGAGCAGTTCTTC
clone_size: .; v_call: TRBV5-1; d_call: TRBD2; j_call: TRBJ2-2; cdr3_aa: CASSLAAASGRWTGELFF; cdr3_nt: TGCGCCAGCAGCTTGGCCGCGGCTAGCGGGAGGTGGACCGGGGAGCTGTTTTTT
clone_size: once; v_call: TRBV7-2; d_call: .; j_call: TRBJ2-7; cdr3_aa: CASSLSPALAYEQYF; cdr3_nt: TGTGCCAGCAGCTTAAGCCCCGCTTTGGCCTACGAGCAGTACTTC
clone_size: .; v_call: TRBV6-6; d_call: TRBD1; j_call: TRBJ2-7; cdr3_aa: CASSSRTGVGEQYF; cdr3_nt: TGTGCCAGCAGTTCGCGGACAGGGGTAGGCGAGCAGTACTTC
clone_size: few; v_call: TRBV6-6; d_call: TRBD1; j_call: TRBJ1-4; cdr3_aa: CASSRRDRQGEKLFF; cdr3_nt: TGTGCCAGCAGTAGGAGGGACCGACAGGGGGAAAAACTGTTTTTT